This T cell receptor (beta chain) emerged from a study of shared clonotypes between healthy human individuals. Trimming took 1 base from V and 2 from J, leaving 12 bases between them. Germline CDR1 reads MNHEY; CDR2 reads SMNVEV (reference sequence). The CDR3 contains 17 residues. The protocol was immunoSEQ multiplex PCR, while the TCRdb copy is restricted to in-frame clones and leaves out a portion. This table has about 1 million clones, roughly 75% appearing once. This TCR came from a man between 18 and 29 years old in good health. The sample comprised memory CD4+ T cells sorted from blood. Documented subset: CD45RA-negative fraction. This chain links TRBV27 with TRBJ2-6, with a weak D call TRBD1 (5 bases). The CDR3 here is CASSLWATGTGANVLTF. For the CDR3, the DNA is TGTGCCAGCAGTTTATGGGCCACAGGCACTGGGGCCAACGTCCTGACTTTC.